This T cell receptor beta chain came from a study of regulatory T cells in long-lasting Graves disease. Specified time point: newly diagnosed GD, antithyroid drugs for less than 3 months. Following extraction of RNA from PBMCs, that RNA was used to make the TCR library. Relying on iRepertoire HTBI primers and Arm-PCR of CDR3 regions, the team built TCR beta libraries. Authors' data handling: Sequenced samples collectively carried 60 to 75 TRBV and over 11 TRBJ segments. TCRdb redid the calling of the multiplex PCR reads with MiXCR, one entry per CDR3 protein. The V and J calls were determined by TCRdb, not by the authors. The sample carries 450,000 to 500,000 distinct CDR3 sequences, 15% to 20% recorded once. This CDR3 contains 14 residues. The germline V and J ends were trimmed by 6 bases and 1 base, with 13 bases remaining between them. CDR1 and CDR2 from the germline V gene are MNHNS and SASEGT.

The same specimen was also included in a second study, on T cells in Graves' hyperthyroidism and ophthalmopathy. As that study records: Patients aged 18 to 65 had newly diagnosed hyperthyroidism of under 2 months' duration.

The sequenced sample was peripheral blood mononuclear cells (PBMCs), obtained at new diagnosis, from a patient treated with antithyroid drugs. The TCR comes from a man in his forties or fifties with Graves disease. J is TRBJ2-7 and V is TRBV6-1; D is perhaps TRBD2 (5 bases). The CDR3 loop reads CASRDGLHSYEQYF. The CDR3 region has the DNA TGTGCCAGCAGAGACGGACTCCATTCCTACGAGCAGTACTTC.